This T cell receptor (beta chain) stems from a study of Ad26.COV2.S vaccination and SARS-CoV-2 variants. As for the study in general: Donor joined the COV1001 Ad26.COV2.S trial arm.

Remarks on this clone: The antigen is undetermined.

Treatment denoted: approximately 18 received Ad26.COV2.S at low or high dose, single or two shots; a few received placebo; per-sample allocation not given. All samples were drawn on day 63, counting from the first vaccine or placebo injection. The repertoire was sequenced with immunoSEQ multiplex PCR; TCRdb's copy has only in-frame clones and lacks some. The data contain 510,000 or so clones, around nine tenths of them singletons. Broader study findings: Vaccine and placebo recipients had comparable breadth of non-spike TCRs.

CDR1 and CDR2 (germline): SEHNR, FQNEAQ (reference sequence). Deletions cut 1 base from V and 5 bases from J, with 12 bases between. CDR3 length equals 15 residues. The gene calls are TRBV7-9 and TRBJ1-5; a weak D match, TRBD1 (5 bases). The receptor comes from a person between 18 and 59 years old who received the Ad26.COV2.S COVID-19 vaccine or a placebo. The sequencing used peripheral blood, collected in a trial of Ad26.COV2.S vaccine versus placebo. CDR3 nucleotide sequence: TGTGCCAGCAGCTTAGGGGTAGGGGACTATCAGCCCCAGCATTTT. This codes for CASSLGVGDYQPQHF.